This T cell receptor (beta chain) originates from a study of blood T cell repertoires in COVID-19. In the study overall: Acute-phase and convalescent COVID-19 samples originated in the United States, Italy and Spain.

Participant age was about 18 to 89 years, and participants resided in about two dozen US areas. Cohort 3 recovery required two negative PCRs, clearance, or symptom resolution. In the original workflow: Nucleated cell number was recorded as an estimate derived from reference gene primer amplification. Repertoires were generated with immunoSEQ multiplex PCR, while TCRdb's copy carries only in-frame clones and drops some. The DNA was the basis for D and trimming; V, J and clone size are from that table. The sample includes more than 150,000 clones, roughly 80% seen only once; the top ten take about 8%. Germline lookup yields CDR1 MNHEY and CDR2 SVGAGI. V lost 2 bases, J lost 5 bases, and 9 bases lay in between. The CDR3 loop spans 13 amino acids.

Specimen: PBMCs or T cells enriched from blood (not recorded which). The TCR comes from a woman aged 50 to 60 who had recovered from COVID-19. The gene calls are TRBV6-5 and TRBJ1-2; tentative D call: TRBD1 (5 bases). CDR3 protein: CASSYGSGYGYTF. The DNA of the CDR3 is TGTGCCAGCAGTTACGGGTCAGGGTATGGCTACACCTTC.